A selection of T cell receptor beta chains follows, all from one sample in a study of naive and memory T cell subsets. From the UMI-ligation and nested PCR reads, TCRdb called clonotypes with MiXCR, one entry per CDR3 protein. The data contain some 82,000 distinct CDR3 sequences, 10% to 12% of them seen just once; the ten biggest clones take up about 0.14%. The sequencing input was naive CD4+ T cells from blood. The receptors derive from a human donor in good health. The CDR3 runs from the conserved cysteine through the conserved F or W. D genes are given only for firm matches.

>14|TRBV11-3|TRBJ2-2|.
CASSSIQATGELFF
>16|TRBV4-1|TRBJ2-3|.
CASSQENRVGTDTQYF
>16|TRBV24-1|TRBJ2-6|.
CATSDLTHSGANVLTF
>14|TRBV7-2|TRBJ2-7|.
CASGRGQAPYEQYF
>15|TRBV7-2|TRBJ1-6|TRBD1
CASSFGQGNLPPLHF
>12|TRBV19|TRBJ1-2|.
CASRGPPYGYTF
>14|TRBV7-9|TRBJ2-1|.
CASSLVRSVNEQFF
>15|TRBV4-2|TRBJ1-6|.
CASSQTLGDNSPLHF
>15|TRBV27|TRBJ1-1|TRBD1
CASSFGYRGGTEAFF
>13|TRBV4-3|TRBJ1-4|.
CASSQFLNEKLFF
>16|TRBV4-2|TRBJ2-3|TRBD2
CASSPAGLAGGDTQYF
>16|TRBV21-1|TRBJ2-6|.
CASSKGRDSGANVLTF
>14|TRBV18|TRBJ1-1|.
CASSPTGVNTEAFF
>15|TRBV7-9|TRBJ2-2|.
CASSLALQDTGELFF
>16|TRBV12-3/TRBV12-4|TRBJ2-7|.
CASSLGPSFKAYEQYF
>14|TRBV20-1|TRBJ2-3|.
CSARLPGSTDTQYF
>11|TRBV2|TRBJ1-1|.
CASNPHTEAFF
>13|TRBV7-2|TRBJ1-3|.
CASSLEPGNTIYF
>15|TRBV5-1|TRBJ2-1|TRBD2
CASSPSGGTYNEQFF
>15|TRBV5-1|TRBJ1-1|.
CASSLDAVMNTEAFF
>13|TRBV7-3|TRBJ2-1|.
CASSPDSGNEQFF
>12|TRBV11-3|TRBJ2-1|.
CASSGRVSEQFF
>14|TRBV7-2|TRBJ1-6|.
CASSLVQGGSPLHF
>13|TRBV2|TRBJ1-4|.
CASNSRQNEKLFF
>16|TRBV7-9|TRBJ2-7|TRBD1
CASSLLPDRQSYEQYF
>17|TRBV19|TRBJ2-6|.
CASSIPGIPAGANVLTF
>14|TRBV4-1|TRBJ2-3|.
CASSQDGSTDTQYF
>11|TRBV6-2/TRBV6-3|TRBJ2-2|.
CATIAPPELFF
>16|TRBV28|TRBJ1-1|.
CASSLPRQVGGAEAFF
>15|TRBV7-2|TRBJ1-5|TRBD1
CASSLGQGLNQPQHF
>15|TRBV15|TRBJ1-1|.
CATSRAGTKNTEAFF
>17|TRBV7-2|TRBJ2-1|.
CASSLRGLGVPYNEQFF
>16|TRBV4-3|TRBJ2-5|.
CASSQDGWPVQETQYF
>16|TRBV20-1|TRBJ2-1|TRBD1
CSAGSWDRASYNEQFF
>13|TRBV6-6|TRBJ2-3|.
CASSSRATDTQYF
>17|TRBV7-3|TRBJ1-4|.
CASSPRGSVRKIEKLFF
>15|TRBV6-2/TRBV6-3|TRBJ2-1|.
CASEGHPNSYNEQFF
>14|TRBV29-1|TRBJ2-5|TRBD1
CSGYRGSLGETQYF
>12|TRBV29-1|TRBJ2-2|.
CSVGANTGELFF
>16|TRBV20-1|TRBJ2-1|TRBD2
CSARDGLAGAHNEQFF
>14|TRBV7-2|TRBJ2-7|.
CASSRRPNGVEQYF
>15|TRBV6-5|TRBJ2-5|TRBD2
CASSRLAGDRETQYF
>17|TRBV27|TRBJ2-1|TRBD1
CASSYEIGTASYNEQFF
>18|TRBV15|TRBJ2-2|TRBD1
CATSRPPPGQPNTGELFF
>14|TRBV20-1|TRBJ1-5|.
CSAKTLNSSQPQHF
>14|TRBV6-2/TRBV6-3|TRBJ2-1|TRBD2
CASSLAGMYNEQFF
>13|TRBV7-3|TRBJ2-1|.
CASSLRQTNEQFF
>17|TRBV6-1|TRBJ1-4|.
CASSGAIGPLHGEKLFF
>15|TRBV7-3|TRBJ2-1|.
CASSFSSQVYNEQFF
>17|TRBV9|TRBJ2-3|.
CASSVVASASSTDTQYF
>16|TRBV6-5|TRBJ2-7|.
CASSYPRGVILYEQYF
>15|TRBV20-1|TRBJ1-4|TRBD1
CSLEPGQGANEKLFF
>14|TRBV3-1|TRBJ1-6|.
CASSQFSGVAPLHF
>14|TRBV27|TRBJ1-6|.
CASSPRGDGSPLHF
>15|TRBV5-1|TRBJ2-1|TRBD2
CASSLGGPTSGEQFF